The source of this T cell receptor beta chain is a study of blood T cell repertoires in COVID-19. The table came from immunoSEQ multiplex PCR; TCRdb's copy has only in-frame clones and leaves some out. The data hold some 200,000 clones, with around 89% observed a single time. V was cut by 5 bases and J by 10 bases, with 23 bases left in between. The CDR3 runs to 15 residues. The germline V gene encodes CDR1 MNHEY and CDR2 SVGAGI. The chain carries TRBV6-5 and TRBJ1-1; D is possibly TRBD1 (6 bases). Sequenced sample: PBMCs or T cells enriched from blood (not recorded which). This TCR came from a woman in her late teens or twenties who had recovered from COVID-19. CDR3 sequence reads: CASSLYLGGSQGAFF. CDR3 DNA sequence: TGTGCCAGCAGTCTCTATTTAGGGGGTTCGCAGGGAGCTTTCTTT.